The 31 T cell receptor beta chains below all came from one sample that was sequenced in a study of response to subunit inactivated influenza vaccine. TCRdb re-called the RT-PCR reads with MiXCR, one entry per CDR3 protein. The data contain around 530,000 distinct CDR3 sequences, 12% of them singletons. Sequenced material: PBMCs from blood, taken on the day of vaccination. Source of these receptors: a man in his fifties or sixties who received an inactivated influenza vaccine.

This clonotype was seen ten or more times. J is TRBJ2-7 and V is TRBV27, with D possibly TRBD2 on 5 matching bases. The CDR3 is 16 residues long. Trimming shortened V by 6 bases and J by 2 bases, and 20 bases separated the two germline ends. Germline-derived CDR1 and CDR2 are MNHEY and SMNVEV (reference sequence). The CDR3 protein is CASSSLWAGAPYEQYF. The CDR3 nucleotides read TGTGCCAGCAGCTCACTCTGGGCGGGTGCCCCCTACGAGCAGTACTTC.

In this sample, this clonotype turned up many times. V usage is TRBV4-3 and J usage is TRBJ1-1; D not certain. The V gene lost 0 bases and the J gene lost 6 bases, with 8 bases spanning the gap. The CDR3 is 13 amino acids. Germline CDR1 and CDR2: LGHNA and YSLEER. The CDR3 DNA sequence: TGCGCCAGCAGCCAAGAGAGGGCCTCTGAAGCTTTCTTT. Protein product: CASSQERASEAFF.

This clonotype was seen a few times. The chain uses TRBV19 and TRBJ2-1; 7 bases agree with TRBD2. V lost 4 bases to trimming and J lost 1 base; unmatched junction nucleotides: 28. The CDR3 spans 23 residues. CDR1 and CDR2 (germline): LNHDA, SQIVND (reference sequence). This CDR3 is CASSTPEQFWRENRMRSYNEQFF. CDR3 in DNA: TGTGCCAGTAGTACCCCGGAGCAGTTCTGGCGGGAGAATCGTATGCGGTCCTACAATGAGCAGTTCTTC.

The rearrangement joins TRBV29-1 to TRBJ1-2; D uncertain. CDR3 size: 14 residues. Trimming took off 6 bases at V and 2 bases at J, with 16 bases between the two ends. The germline gives CDR1 SQVTM, CDR2 ANQGSEA. The chain's CDR3 is CSVRPFNSNYGYTF. The CDR3, as DNA: TGCAGCGTGCGCCCATTCAATTCGAACTATGGCTACACCTTC.

There are a few counts of this clonotype. The chain uses TRBV20-1 and TRBJ2-7; D ambiguous. The CDR3 spans 12 residues. The V gene's germline CDR1 is DFQATT and CDR2 SNEGSKA (reference sequence). V was clipped by 2 bases and J by 4 bases, with 9 bases between them. CDR3 loop: CSARIERYEQYF. The CDR3, as DNA: TGCAGTGCTAGAATTGAGAGGTACGAGCAGTACTTC.

This clonotype was detected ten times or more. V and J are TRBV12-3 or TRBV12-4 and TRBJ2-2; 12 bases are a match to TRBD1. The CDR3 totals 16 residues. V lost 10 bases, J lost 9 bases, and 15 bases stayed unmatched. CDR3 amino acids: CATTFGTGGLTWELFF. DNA of the CDR3: TGTGCCACCACCTTCGGGACAGGGGGCCTGACTTGGGAGCTGTTTTTT.

The rearrangement joins TRBV2 to TRBJ1-5; 7 bases align to TRBD1. The CDR3 has 13 residues. V dropped 11 bases and J dropped 7; count of bases not matched to a gene: 11. Germline CDR1 reads SNHLY; CDR2 reads FYNNEI. The CDR3 coding sequence is TGTGCCTCGACGCGGGACAGTGGACAGCCCCAGCATTTT. It is translated as CASTRDSGQPQHF.

This clonotype appeared many times. The chain links TRBV7-6 to TRBJ1-3, with 9 bases identical to TRBD1. The ends lost 4 bases at V and 0 bases at J; junction bases unmatched: 4. CDR1 is SGHVS and CDR2 is FNYEAQ in the germline V gene. The CDR3 sequence is 16 residues long. The CDR3 sequence: CASSSTGGISGNTIYF. The CDR3 region has the DNA TGTGCCAGCAGCTCGACAGGGGGTATCTCTGGAAACACCATATATTTT.

This clonotype has a handful of counts. The chain uses TRBV7-8 and TRBJ2-3; 14 bases are a match to TRBD2. V gave up 3 bases and J gave up 3 bases; unmatched junction bases: 5. CDR1 is SGHVS and CDR2 is FQNEAQ in the germline V gene. This CDR3 region has 17 residues. DNA for the CDR3: TGTGCCAGCAGCTTCCTCGGGACTAGCGGGAGAACAGATACGCAGTATTTT. Amino acids: CASSFLGTSGRTDTQYF.

This clonotype was detected a few times. The rearrangement uses TRBV12-3 or TRBV12-4 and TRBJ2-7; 12 nucleotides line up with TRBD2. V lost 4 bases, J lost 7 bases, and 8 bases stayed unmatched. The CDR3 spans 15 residues. As DNA, the CDR3 is TGTGCCAGCAGTTCCCGACTAGCGGGAGCGCGGGAGCAGTACTTC. Its protein product is CASSSRLAGAREQYF.

The chain has TRBV4-2 and TRBJ2-5; 9 bases line up with TRBD2. Germline trimming cut 4 bases from V and 1 base from J; bases unmatched to any gene: 7. Germline V CDR1 and CDR2: LGHNA, YNFKEQ. The CDR3 is 16 amino acids. The CDR3 protein is CASSPGAGGGQETQYF. The CDR3 DNA reads TGTGCCAGCAGCCCCGGGGCGGGAGGGGGCCAAGAGACCCAGTACTTC.

This clonotype was recorded a few times. The V and J genes are TRBV5-1 and TRBJ2-1; D is possibly TRBD2 (5 bases). CDR3 length equals 15 residues. Trimming stripped 4 bases from V and 8 bases from J, with 19 bases between. Germline CDR1 reads SGHRS; CDR2 reads YFSETQ. CDR3 coding DNA: TGCGCCAGCAGCCCCACGACTGGGAGTCTCGATGAGCAGTTCTTC. Its translation is CASSPTTGSLDEQFF. The complete variable domain, with remaining parts taken from reference TRBV5-1 and TRBJ2-1, reads KAGVTQTPRYLIKTRGQQVTLSCSPISGHRSVSWYQQTPGQGLQFLFEYFSETQRNKGNFPGRFSGRQFSNSRSEMNVSTLELGDSALYLCASSPTTGSLDEQFFGPGTRLTVL.

This clonotype was seen ten or more times. The rearrangement joins TRBV7-9 to TRBJ2-3, with 8 bases lining up with TRBD2. With V trimmed by 1 base and J by 3 bases, 3 bases remained unmatched. The CDR3 totals 15 residues. From germline, CDR1 is SEHNR and CDR2 FQNEAQ (reference sequence). As DNA, the CDR3 is TGTGCCAGCAGCTTAGTTCGCGGGAGGACAGATACGCAGTATTTT. Amino acid sequence: CASSLVRGRTDTQYF.

This clonotype was seen more than once but under ten times. The rearrangement joins TRBV7-6 to TRBJ1-1, with D possibly TRBD1 on 5 matching bases. V lost 6 bases and J lost 6, with 23 bases in between. Germline V gene sequence: CDR1 SGHVS, CDR2 FNYEAQ. The CDR3 is made up of 16 amino acids. CDR3 region: CASRPGAGLLGAEAFF. The CDR3 bases are TGTGCCAGCAGGCCCGGGGCAGGTCTCCTGGGCGCTGAAGCTTTCTTT.

The gene calls are TRBV11-1 and TRBJ2-2, with 9 bases aligning to TRBD1. CDR3 length: 13 residues. Losses at the gene ends were 5 bases for V and 7 bases for J; bases not matched to a gene: 2. Germline V gene lookup returns CDR1 SGHAT and CDR2 FQDESV (reference sequence). The CDR3 nucleotides read TGTGCCAGCAGCCGGACAGGGGTCGGGGAGCTGTTTTTT. This sequence encodes CASSRTGVGELFF.

The V and J genes are TRBV24-1 and TRBJ2-7, with no clear D. Germline V gene sequence: CDR1 KGHDR, CDR2 SFDVKD. With 4 bases removed from V and 6 bases from J, the gap between germline ends came to 12 bases. This CDR3 contains 13 residues. CDR3 sequence reads: CATSEGTASEQYF. DNA for the CDR3: TGTGCCACCAGTGAAGGAACGGCCTCCGAGCAGTACTTC.

This clonotype was observed at least ten times. The V and J genes are TRBV5-1 and TRBJ2-7, with 9 nucleotides matching TRBD1. CDR1 is SGHRS, CDR2 YFSETQ, per germline. The length of the CDR3 is 16 residues. Unmatched junction bases numbered 7, after V lost 2 bases and J lost 1 base. Here the CDR3 reads CASSFGQGFASYEQYF. The CDR3 nucleotides are TGCGCCAGCAGCTTCGGACAGGGGTTCGCTTCCTACGAGCAGTACTTC.

This chain uses TRBV27 with TRBJ2-7; 8 bases line up with TRBD2. The germline CDR1 and CDR2 sequences are MNHEY and SMNVEV (reference sequence). The V segment lost 4 bases and the J segment 7 bases; nucleotides outside the gene matches: 18. This CDR3 has 17 residues. The CDR3 nucleotides read TGTGCCAGCAGTTCCACCTATCCGGGACTAGAGAGGGGGGAGCAGTACTTC. Protein product: CASSSTYPGLERGEQYF.

This chain uses TRBV9 with TRBJ1-5, with TRBD1 identical over 7 bases. Germline CDR1 reads SGDLS; CDR2 reads YYNGEE. There are 14 residues in the CDR3. V was clipped by 4 bases and J by 4 bases; unmatched bases: 5. The chain's CDR3 is CASSPGGVNQPQHF. CDR3 sequence (DNA): TGTGCCAGCAGCCCAGGGGGGGTTAATCAGCCCCAGCATTTT.

This clonotype was observed at least ten times. The V call is TRBV9, the J call TRBJ2-3; 11 bases line up with TRBD2. V was clipped by 0 bases and J by 9 bases; unmatched bases: 15. The CDR3 totals 18 residues. CDR1 and CDR2 from the germline V gene are SGDLS and YYNGEE. DNA for the CDR3: TGTGCCAGCAGCGTAGCTACTTGGGCTAGCGGGGGGAGGGGAACGCAGTATTTT. It codes for CASSVATWASGGRGTQYF.

The chain carries TRBV25-1 and TRBJ2-7; TRBD1 aligns across 7 bases. The CDR3 has 14 residues. CDR1 and CDR2 from the germline V gene are MGHDK and SYGVNS. Trimming removed 2 bases from V and 2 bases from J; junction bases left unmatched: 3. The CDR3 loop is CASSEGTDPYEQYF. CDR3 nucleotides: TGTGCCAGCAGTGAAGGGACAGACCCCTACGAGCAGTACTTC.

The chain recombines TRBV5-1 with TRBJ2-7; weak D call: TRBD2 (5 bases). The CDR3 consists of 13 residues. Germline V gene data show CDR1 as SGHRS and CDR2 as YFSETQ. The germline V and J ends were trimmed by 4 bases and 2 bases, with 10 bases remaining between them. The CDR3 protein is CASSPPSTYEQYF. DNA for the CDR3: TGCGCCAGCAGCCCCCCTAGCACCTACGAGCAGTACTTC.

This clonotype has just a few counts. This chain connects TRBV7-8 to TRBJ1-2; no reliable D call. V shed 2 bases and J shed 7 bases, with 14 bases lying between them. The germline V gene has CDR1 SGHVS and CDR2 FQNEAQ. This CDR3 is 14 amino acids long. In DNA, the CDR3 is TGTGCCAGCAGCTTAAGTCTCTCCGACCCTGGCTACACCTTC. The encoded protein is CASSLSLSDPGYTF.

Many counts were recorded for this clonotype. The rearrangement links TRBV5-1 to TRBJ2-1, with 9 bases that match TRBD2. Trimming took 0 bases from V and 9 from J; bases not matched to a gene: 7. Germline V CDR1 and CDR2: SGHRS, YFSETQ. CDR3 length: 15 residues. The CDR3: CASSLAPAGGREQFF. CDR3 coding DNA: TGCGCCAGCAGCTTGGCCCCAGCGGGGGGACGTGAGCAGTTCTTC.

This clonotype was observed a few times. The gene calls are TRBV6-2 or TRBV6-3 and TRBJ2-1; D unresolved. In germline, CDR1 is MNHEY, CDR2 SVGEGT. Deletions cut 6 bases from V and 0 bases from J, with 24 bases between. This CDR3 region has 19 residues. The CDR3 reads CASSRGGRWSTHSYNEQFF. The CDR3 nucleotides are TGTGCCAGCAGCCGTGGTGGTCGGTGGTCGACTCACTCCTACAATGAGCAGTTCTTC.

Comments on this clonotype: Mismatch with germline at one junction end may stem from a read error. The chain recombines TRBV20-1 with TRBJ2-3; the match to TRBD2 covers 8 bases. Per germline, CDR1 DFQATT and CDR2 SNEGSKA (reference sequence). This CDR3 is built from 15 residues. The CDR3 DNA reads as TGCTGTGCTAGAGCCAGCGGGGGTATTCAAGATACGCAGTATTTT. This codes for CCARASGGIQDTQYF.

This clonotype was counted many times. The chain couples TRBV12-3 or TRBV12-4 to TRBJ1-5; no reliable D call. This CDR3 is built from 12 residues. V lost 5 bases and J 9 bases, leaving 11 bases between the germline ends. The CDR3 loop reads CASSGLGLPQHF. CDR3 coding DNA: TGTGCCAGCAGTGGGCTGGGATTGCCCCAGCATTTT.

The rearrangement joins TRBV9 to TRBJ2-7; possibly TRBD1 or TRBD2 for D (5 bases each). Germline CDR1 and CDR2: SGDLS and YYNGEE. Between the trimmed V and J ends, which lost 3 bases and 2 bases, there was a span of 12 bases. The CDR3 has 14 residues. As DNA, the CDR3 is TGTGCCAGCAGCGGGGGGAACAGTCCCTACGAGCAGTACTTC. Translating it yields CASSGGNSPYEQYF.

The rearrangement links TRBV5-4 to TRBJ2-2, with TRBD1 identical over 10 bases. The V and J ends lost 4 bases and 4 bases, in that order; junction bases with no gene match: 10. Germline values: CDR1 SGHNT, CDR2 YYREEE (reference sequence). The CDR3 has 17 amino acids. The CDR3 DNA reads TGTGCCAGCAGCCGGCCGGGACAGGGGAGGGGCACCGGGGAGCTGTTTTTT. Residues: CASSRPGQGRGTGELFF. Filled out from reference TRBV5-4 and TRBJ2-2, the complete variable domain reads ETGVTQSPTHLIKTRGQQVTLRCSSQSGHNTVSWYQQALGQGPQFIFQYYREEENGRGNFPPRFSGLQFPNYSSELNVNALELDDSALYLCASSRPGQGRGTGELFFGEGSRLTVL.

V is TRBV27 and J is TRBJ2-5; 9 bases align to TRBD2. The CDR3 consists of 13 residues. With V trimmed by 2 bases and J by 7 bases, 2 bases remained unmatched. Germline values: CDR1 MNHEY, CDR2 SMNVEV (reference sequence). DNA of the CDR3: TGTGCCAGCAGTTTAGCGGGAGGGGGGACCCAGTACTTC. Residues: CASSLAGGGTQYF.

The chain carries TRBV11-2 and TRBJ1-1, with D unresolved. The germline V gene has CDR1 SGHAT and CDR2 FQNNGV. CDR3 length: 15 residues. V gave up 3 bases and J gave up 0 bases, with 11 bases separating them. In nucleotides, the CDR3 is TGTGCCAGCAGCTTTACAGACAAGGTGAACACTGAAGCTTTCTTT. Protein product: CASSFTDKVNTEAFF. The full variable domain, its missing parts supplied by reference TRBV11-2 and TRBJ1-1, is EAGVAQSPRYKIIEKRQSVAFWCNPISGHATLYWYQQILGQGPKLLIQFQNNGVVDDSQLPKDRFSAERLKGVDSTLKIQPAKLEDSAVYLCASSFTDKVNTEAFFGQGTRLTVV.